This T cell receptor (beta chain) is drawn from a study of cytomegalovirus exposure and HLA in healthy donors. Study-level findings and limits: Later on, a genetic analysis was performed. It linked a missense variant in DCLRE1C with V- and J-gene trimming of TCR beta. In the analysis, some V segments, TRBV6-2 and TRBV6-3 included, were excluded as indistinguishable.

Deletions cut 2 bases from V and 7 bases from J, with 12 bases between. The germline gives CDR1 SGHDT, CDR2 YYEEEE. This CDR3 has 14 residues. As regards this clone: Antigen unknown.

Primers: 60 Vbeta forward and 13 Jbeta reverse. Authors' processing steps: It was a later analysis that counted approximately 81 million unique TCR beta chains, of which approximately 11 million were shared. TCRdb's copy holds only in-frame clones and misses some; the assay was immunoSEQ multiplex PCR. D and trimming come from the DNA, and the V and J calls and clone size come from that table. The sample shows about 120,000 clones, 83% of them seen only once. Sequencing was performed on PBMCs. The chain links TRBV5-6 to TRBJ2-2; D may be TRBD2 (5 bases). The source of this sequence is a woman between 35 and 50 years old in good health and CMV-seropositive. Written as DNA, the CDR3 is TGTGCCAGCAGCTTCCCCCGGGATCACGGGGAGCTGTTTTTT. It specifies CASSFPRDHGELFF.